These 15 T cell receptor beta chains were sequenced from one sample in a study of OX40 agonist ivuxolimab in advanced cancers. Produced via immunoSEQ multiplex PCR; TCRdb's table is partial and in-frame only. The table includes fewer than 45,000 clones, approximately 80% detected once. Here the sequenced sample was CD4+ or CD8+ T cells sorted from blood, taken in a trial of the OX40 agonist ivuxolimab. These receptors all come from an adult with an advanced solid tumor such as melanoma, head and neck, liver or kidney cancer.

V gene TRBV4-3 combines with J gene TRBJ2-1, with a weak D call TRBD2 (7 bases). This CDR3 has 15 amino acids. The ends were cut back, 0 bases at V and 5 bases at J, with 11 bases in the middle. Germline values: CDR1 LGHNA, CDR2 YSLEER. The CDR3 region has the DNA TGCGCCAGCAGCCAAGATGGGGGGGGCGACAATGAGCAGTTCTTC. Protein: CASSQDGGGDNEQFF.

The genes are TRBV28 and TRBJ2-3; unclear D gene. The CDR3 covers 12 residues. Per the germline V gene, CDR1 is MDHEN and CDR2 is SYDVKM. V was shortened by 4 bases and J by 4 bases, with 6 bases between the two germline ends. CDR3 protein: CASSYTADTQYF. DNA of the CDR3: TGTGCCAGCAGTTACACGGCAGATACGCAGTATTTT.

This CDR3 reads CASSPALVNSPLHF. The DNA for the CDR3 is TGTGCCAGCAGCCCCGCTTTAGTGAATTCACCCCTCCACTTT. This chain joins TRBV27 and TRBJ1-6; D is uncertain. This CDR3 region has 14 residues. The germline CDR1 and CDR2 sequences are MNHEY and SMNVEV (reference sequence). Trimming took off 6 bases at V and 7 bases at J, with 13 bases between the two ends.

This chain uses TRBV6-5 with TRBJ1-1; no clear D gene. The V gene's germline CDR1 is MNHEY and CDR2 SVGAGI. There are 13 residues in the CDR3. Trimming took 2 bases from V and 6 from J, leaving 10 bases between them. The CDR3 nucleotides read TGTGCCAGCAGTTACGGTTTGGGCCCTGAAGCTTTCTTT. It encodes CASSYGLGPEAFF.

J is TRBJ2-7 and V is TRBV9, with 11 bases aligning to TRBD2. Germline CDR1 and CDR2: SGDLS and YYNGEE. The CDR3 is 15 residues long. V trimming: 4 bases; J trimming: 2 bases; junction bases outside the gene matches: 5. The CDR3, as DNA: TGTGCCAGCAGCCCTAGCGGGGGGCCGCCCTACGAGCAGTACTTC. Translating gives CASSPSGGPPYEQYF.

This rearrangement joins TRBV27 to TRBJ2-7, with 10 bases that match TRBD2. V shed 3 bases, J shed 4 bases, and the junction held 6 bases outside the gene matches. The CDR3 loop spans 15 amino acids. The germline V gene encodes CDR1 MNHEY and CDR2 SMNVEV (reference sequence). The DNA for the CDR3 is TGTGCCAGCAGTTTGACTAGCGGGTTTTGGTACGAGCAGTACTTC. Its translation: CASSLTSGFWYEQYF.

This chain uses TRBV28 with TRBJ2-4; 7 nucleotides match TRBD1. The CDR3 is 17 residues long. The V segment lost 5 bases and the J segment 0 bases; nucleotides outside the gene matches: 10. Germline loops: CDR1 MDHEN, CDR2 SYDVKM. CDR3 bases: TGTGCCAGCAGTACCAACCGACAGGGTTTAGCCAAAAACATTCAGTACTTC. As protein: CASSTNRQGLAKNIQYF.

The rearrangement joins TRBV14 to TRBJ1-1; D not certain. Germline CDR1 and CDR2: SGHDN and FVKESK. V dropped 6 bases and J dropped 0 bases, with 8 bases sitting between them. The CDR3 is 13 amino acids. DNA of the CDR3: TGTGCCAGCAGTCTTTTAGTGAACACTGAAGCTTTCTTT. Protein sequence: CASSLLVNTEAFF.

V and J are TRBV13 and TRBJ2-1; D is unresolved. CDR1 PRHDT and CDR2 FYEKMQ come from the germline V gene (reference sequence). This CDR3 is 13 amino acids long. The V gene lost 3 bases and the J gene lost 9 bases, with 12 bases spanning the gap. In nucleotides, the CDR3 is TGTGCCAGCAGCTTGCCTGACGCGGCTGAGCAGTTCTTC. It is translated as CASSLPDAAEQFF.

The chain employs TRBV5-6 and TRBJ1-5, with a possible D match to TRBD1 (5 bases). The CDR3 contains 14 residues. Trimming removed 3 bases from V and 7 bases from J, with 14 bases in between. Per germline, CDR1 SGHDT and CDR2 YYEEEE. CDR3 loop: CASSSSGGGQPQHF. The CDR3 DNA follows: TGTGCCAGCAGCTCCTCCGGGGGTGGGCAGCCCCAGCATTTT.

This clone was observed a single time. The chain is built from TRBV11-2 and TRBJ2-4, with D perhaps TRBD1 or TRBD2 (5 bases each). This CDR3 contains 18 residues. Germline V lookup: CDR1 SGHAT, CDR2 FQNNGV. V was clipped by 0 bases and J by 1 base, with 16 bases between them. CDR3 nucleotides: TGTGCCAGCAGCTTAGAAGACTGGAGAGGGGCGGCCAAAAACATTCAGTACTTC. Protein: CASSLEDWRGAAKNIQYF. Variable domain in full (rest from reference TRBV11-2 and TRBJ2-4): EAGVAQSPRYKIIEKRQSVAFWCNPISGHATLYWYQQILGQGPKLLIQFQNNGVVDDSQLPKDRFSAERLKGVDSTLKIQPAKLEDSAVYLCASSLEDWRGAAKNIQYFGAGTRLSVL.

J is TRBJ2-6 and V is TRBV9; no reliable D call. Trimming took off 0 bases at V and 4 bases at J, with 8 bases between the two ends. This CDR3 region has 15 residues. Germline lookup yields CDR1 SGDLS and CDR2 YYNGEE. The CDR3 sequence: CASSVGAGGANVLTF. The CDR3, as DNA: TGTGCCAGCAGCGTAGGAGCAGGAGGGGCCAACGTCCTGACTTTC.

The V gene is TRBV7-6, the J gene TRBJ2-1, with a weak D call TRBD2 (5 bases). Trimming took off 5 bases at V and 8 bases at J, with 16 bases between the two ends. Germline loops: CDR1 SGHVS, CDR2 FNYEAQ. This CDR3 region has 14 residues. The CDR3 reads CASSEPRVGHEQFF. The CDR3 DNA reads TGTGCCAGCAGCGAACCGAGGGTCGGGCATGAGCAGTTCTTC. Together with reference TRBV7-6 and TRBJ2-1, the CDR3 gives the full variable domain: GAGVSQSPRYKVTKRGQDVALRCDPISGHVSLYWYRQALGQGPEFLTYFNYEAQQDKSGLPNDRFSAERPEGSISTLTIQRTEQRDSAMYRCASSEPRVGHEQFFGPGTRLTVL.

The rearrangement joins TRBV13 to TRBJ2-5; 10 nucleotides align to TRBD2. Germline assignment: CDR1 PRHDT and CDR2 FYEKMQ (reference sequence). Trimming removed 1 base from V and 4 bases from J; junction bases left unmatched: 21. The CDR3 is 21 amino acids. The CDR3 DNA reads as TGTGCCAGCAGCTTAGTCTTGGGGTCAAAAGCGGGAGGGCCTTTCACAGAGACCCAGTACTTC. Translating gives CASSLVLGSKAGGPFTETQYF.

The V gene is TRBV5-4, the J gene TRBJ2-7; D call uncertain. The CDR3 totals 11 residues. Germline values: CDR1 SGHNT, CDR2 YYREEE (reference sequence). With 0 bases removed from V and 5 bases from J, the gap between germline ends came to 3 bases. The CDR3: CASSLDDEQYF. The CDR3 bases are TGTGCCAGCAGCTTGGACGACGAGCAGTACTTC.